This TCR beta chain came from a study of monozygotic twins with inflammatory bowel disease. Study-level points and caveats: Patients with IBD had less TCRbeta diversity (inverse Simpson) than their healthy co-twins. The analysis yielded no support for one strong signal or clonotype associated with IBD.

As to this clonotype: Its specificity is unknown.

TCRdb reanalyzed the 5' RACE reads and collapses them to one entry per CDR3 protein, without DNA. Its clone listing holds under 350,000 distinct CDR3 sequences. CDR3 size: 17 residues. CDR1 and CDR2 from the germline V gene are MNHNS and SASEGT. The chain carries TRBV6-1 and TRBJ2-1; the D call from TCRdb, TRBD2, cannot be confirmed without DNA. The clonotype comes from a human donor with ulcerative colitis or Crohn's disease, or a healthy co-twin of an affected twin (not recorded which). Sequencing input: blood. This chain's CDR3 is CASSPTGSGGAYNEQFF.